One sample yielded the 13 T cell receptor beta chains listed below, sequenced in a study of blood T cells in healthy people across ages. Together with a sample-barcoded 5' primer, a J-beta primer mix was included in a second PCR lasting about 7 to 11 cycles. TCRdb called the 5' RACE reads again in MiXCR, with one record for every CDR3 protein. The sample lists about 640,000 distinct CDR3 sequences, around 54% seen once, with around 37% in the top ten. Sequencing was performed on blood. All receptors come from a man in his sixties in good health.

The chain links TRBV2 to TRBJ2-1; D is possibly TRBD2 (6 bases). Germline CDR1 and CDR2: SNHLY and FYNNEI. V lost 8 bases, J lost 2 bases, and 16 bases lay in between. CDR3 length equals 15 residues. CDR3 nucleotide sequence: TGTGCCAGCTCATGGGCGGGGCGAGCCTACAATGAGCAGTTCTTC. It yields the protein CASSWAGRAYNEQFF.

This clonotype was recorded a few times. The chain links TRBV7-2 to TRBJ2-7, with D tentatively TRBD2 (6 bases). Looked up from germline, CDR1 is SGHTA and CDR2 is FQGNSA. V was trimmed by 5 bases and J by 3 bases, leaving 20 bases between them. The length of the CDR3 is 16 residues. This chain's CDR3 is CASSPRKGGPGYEQYF. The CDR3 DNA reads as TGTGCCAGCAGCCCCCGGAAAGGAGGGCCTGGCTACGAGCAGTACTTC.

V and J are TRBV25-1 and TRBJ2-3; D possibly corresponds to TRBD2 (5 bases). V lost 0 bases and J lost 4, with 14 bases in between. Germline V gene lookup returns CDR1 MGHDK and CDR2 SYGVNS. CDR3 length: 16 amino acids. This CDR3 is CASSEYMGFSADTQYF. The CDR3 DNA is TGTGCCAGCAGTGAATATATGGGGTTTAGCGCAGATACGCAGTATTTT.

The CDR3 coding sequence is TGTGCCAGCAGCACCCTCGGGACAGGGGGCTACGAGCAGTACTTC. Protein sequence: CASSTLGTGGYEQYF. The rearrangement links TRBV3-1 to TRBJ2-7, with 11 bases identical to TRBD1. Germline CDR1 is LGHDT and CDR2 is YNNKEL (reference sequence). The CDR3 has 15 residues. V was pared by 5 bases and J by 3 bases, with 6 bases of the junction left unmatched.

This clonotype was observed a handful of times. The CDR3: CATSRDGVTGVGDSPLHF. CDR3 coding DNA: TGTGCCACCAGCAGAGATGGGGTAACAGGGGTTGGGGATTCACCCCTCCACTTT. This chain joins TRBV15 and TRBJ1-6; 7 nucleotides line up with TRBD1. The ends lost 0 bases at V and 8 bases at J; junction bases unmatched: 13. CDR1 LNHNV and CDR2 YYDKDF come from the germline V gene (reference sequence). The CDR3 has 18 residues.

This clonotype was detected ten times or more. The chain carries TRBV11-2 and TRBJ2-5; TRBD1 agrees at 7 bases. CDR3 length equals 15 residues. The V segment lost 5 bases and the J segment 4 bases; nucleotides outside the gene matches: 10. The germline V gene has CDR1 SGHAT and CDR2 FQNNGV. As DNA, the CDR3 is TGTGCCAGCAGCACCTCGACAGGGTTGGGAGAGACCCAGTACTTC. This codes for CASSTSTGLGETQYF.

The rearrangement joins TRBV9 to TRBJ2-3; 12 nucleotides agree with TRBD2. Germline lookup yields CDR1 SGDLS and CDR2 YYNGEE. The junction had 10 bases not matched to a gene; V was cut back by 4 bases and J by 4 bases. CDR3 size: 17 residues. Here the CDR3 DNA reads TGTGCCAGCAGCCCCCGACTAGCGGGGGTGGCGGCAGATACGCAGTATTTT. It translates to CASSPRLAGVAADTQYF.

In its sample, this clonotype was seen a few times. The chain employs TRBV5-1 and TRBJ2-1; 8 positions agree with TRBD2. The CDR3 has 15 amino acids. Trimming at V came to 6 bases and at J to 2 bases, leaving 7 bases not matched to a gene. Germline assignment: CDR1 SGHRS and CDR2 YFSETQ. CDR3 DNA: TGCGCCAGCAAAGGTAGCGGGGAAACCTACAATGAGCAGTTCTTC. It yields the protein CASKGSGETYNEQFF.

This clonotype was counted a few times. The CDR3 reads CASSQDLTADTQYF. CDR3 DNA sequence: TGTGCCAGCAGCCAAGATCTCACAGCAGATACGCAGTATTTT. This rearrangement joins TRBV3-1 to TRBJ2-3; D ambiguous. The V and J ends lost 0 bases and 4 bases respectively, with 8 bases between them. Germline lookup yields CDR1 LGHDT and CDR2 YNNKEL (reference sequence). The CDR3 has 14 residues.

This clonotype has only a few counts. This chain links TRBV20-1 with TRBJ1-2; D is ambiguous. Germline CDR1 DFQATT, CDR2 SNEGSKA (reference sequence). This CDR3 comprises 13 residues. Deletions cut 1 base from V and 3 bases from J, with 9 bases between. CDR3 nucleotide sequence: TGCAGTGCTAGAGGGGCGGAAGACTATGGCTACACCTTC. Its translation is CSARGAEDYGYTF.

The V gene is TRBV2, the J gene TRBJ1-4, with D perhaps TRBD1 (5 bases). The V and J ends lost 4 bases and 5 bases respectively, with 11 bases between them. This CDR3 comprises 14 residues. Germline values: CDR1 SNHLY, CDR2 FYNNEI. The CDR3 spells CASSGRRGNEKLFF. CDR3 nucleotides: TGTGCCAGCAGTGGGAGGCGGGGGAATGAAAAACTGTTTTTT.

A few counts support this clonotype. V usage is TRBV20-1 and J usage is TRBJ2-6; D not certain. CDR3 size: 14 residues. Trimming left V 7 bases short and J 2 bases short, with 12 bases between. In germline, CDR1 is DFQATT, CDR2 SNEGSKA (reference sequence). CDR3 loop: CSGFWVPGANVLTF. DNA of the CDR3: TGCAGTGGGTTTTGGGTCCCTGGGGCCAACGTCCTGACTTTC.

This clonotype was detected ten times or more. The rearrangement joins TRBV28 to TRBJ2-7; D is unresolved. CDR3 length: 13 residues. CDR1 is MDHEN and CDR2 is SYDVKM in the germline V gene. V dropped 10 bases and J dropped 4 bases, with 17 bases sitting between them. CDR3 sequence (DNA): TGTGCCACATCTGTGGGTGTGGGGTACGAGCAGTACTTC. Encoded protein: CATSVGVGYEQYF.